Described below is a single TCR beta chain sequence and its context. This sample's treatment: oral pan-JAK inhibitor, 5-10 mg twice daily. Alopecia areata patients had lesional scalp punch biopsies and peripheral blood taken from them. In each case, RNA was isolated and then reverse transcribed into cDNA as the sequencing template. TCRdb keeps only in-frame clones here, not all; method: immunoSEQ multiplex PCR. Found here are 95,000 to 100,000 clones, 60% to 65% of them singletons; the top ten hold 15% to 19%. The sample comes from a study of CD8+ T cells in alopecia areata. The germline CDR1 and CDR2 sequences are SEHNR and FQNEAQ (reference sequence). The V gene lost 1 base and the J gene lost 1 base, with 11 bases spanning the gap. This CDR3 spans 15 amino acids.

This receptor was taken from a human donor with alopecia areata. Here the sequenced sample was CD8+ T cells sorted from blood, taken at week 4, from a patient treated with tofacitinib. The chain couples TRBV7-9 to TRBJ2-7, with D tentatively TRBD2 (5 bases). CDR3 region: CASSLVGLGSYEQYF. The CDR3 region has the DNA TGTGCCAGCAGCTTAGTAGGACTCGGGTCCTACGAGCAGTACTTC.